This T cell receptor (beta chain) was captured by sequencing in a study of T cells in Graves' hyperthyroidism and ophthalmopathy. General study findings and limits: Prediction of ophthalmopathy progression came a median roughly 7.1 months pre-onset.

The source material, RNA transcripts, was used to amplify TCR beta CDR3 regions. Initially, a first-round RT-PCR of the TCR CDR3 employed the HTBI primer set. MiXCR, applied by TCRdb to the multiplex PCR reads, yields one record per CDR3 protein. In the table there are approximately 600,000 distinct CDR3 sequences, around 14% of which are singletons. This CDR3 has 15 residues. Trimming took 4 bases from V and 1 from J; bases not matched to a gene: 3. Germline CDR1 is SGHNT and CDR2 is YYREEE (reference sequence). This blood was taken when hyperthyroidism was first diagnosed, before any ophthalmopathy symptoms existed. It was less than 13 ml of fresh peripheral blood that supplied the PBMCs. Ten or more counts support this clonotype. Antigen: not known.

The V gene is TRBV5-4, the J gene TRBJ1-3; 9 nucleotides match TRBD1. Input material: blood. This receptor was obtained from a woman aged 30 to 39 with Graves' hyperthyroidism that later progressed to Graves' ophthalmopathy. In DNA, the CDR3 is TGTGCCAGCAGCGTCGGGACAGGGTCTGGAAACACCATATATTTT. This sequence encodes CASSVGTGSGNTIYF.